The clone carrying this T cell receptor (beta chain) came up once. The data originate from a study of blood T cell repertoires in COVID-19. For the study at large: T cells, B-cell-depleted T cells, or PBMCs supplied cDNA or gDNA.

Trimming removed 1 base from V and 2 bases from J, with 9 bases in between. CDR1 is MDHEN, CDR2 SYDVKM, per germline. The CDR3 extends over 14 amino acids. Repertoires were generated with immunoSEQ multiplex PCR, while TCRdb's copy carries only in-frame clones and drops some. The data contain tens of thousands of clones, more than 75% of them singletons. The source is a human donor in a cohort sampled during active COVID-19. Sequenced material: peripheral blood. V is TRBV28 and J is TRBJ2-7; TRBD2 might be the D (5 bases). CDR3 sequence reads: CASSLLRAPYEQYF. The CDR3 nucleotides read TGTGCCAGCAGTTTATTGAGGGCCCCCTACGAGCAGTACTTC.